This TCR beta chain was captured in a study of shared T cell receptors in the human thymus. Clones were read by immunoSEQ multiplex PCR, and TCRdb kept only the in-frame ones, dropping some. The table lists 700,000 or so clones, approximately 83% of them singletons. Germline loops: CDR1 MNHNS, CDR2 SASEGT. The V end lost 3 bases, the J end lost 1 base, and 10 bases lay between the germline ends. The CDR3 runs 14 residues. This clone showed up just once. This sample was shared with a second study, whose subject was human thymus T cells. That study adds: Thymus pieces cut out during corrective heart surgery were the tissue that was used. Gene usage (both V and J) appeared biased in thymic and blood repertoires.

Material: thymocytes. The chain employs TRBV6-1 and TRBJ2-7; D uncertain. This sequence was found in a girl under three years old with a congenital heart defect. In DNA, the CDR3 is TGTGCCAGCAGTGACTATGGCGGATCCTACGAGCAGTACTTC. It is translated as CASSDYGGSYEQYF.